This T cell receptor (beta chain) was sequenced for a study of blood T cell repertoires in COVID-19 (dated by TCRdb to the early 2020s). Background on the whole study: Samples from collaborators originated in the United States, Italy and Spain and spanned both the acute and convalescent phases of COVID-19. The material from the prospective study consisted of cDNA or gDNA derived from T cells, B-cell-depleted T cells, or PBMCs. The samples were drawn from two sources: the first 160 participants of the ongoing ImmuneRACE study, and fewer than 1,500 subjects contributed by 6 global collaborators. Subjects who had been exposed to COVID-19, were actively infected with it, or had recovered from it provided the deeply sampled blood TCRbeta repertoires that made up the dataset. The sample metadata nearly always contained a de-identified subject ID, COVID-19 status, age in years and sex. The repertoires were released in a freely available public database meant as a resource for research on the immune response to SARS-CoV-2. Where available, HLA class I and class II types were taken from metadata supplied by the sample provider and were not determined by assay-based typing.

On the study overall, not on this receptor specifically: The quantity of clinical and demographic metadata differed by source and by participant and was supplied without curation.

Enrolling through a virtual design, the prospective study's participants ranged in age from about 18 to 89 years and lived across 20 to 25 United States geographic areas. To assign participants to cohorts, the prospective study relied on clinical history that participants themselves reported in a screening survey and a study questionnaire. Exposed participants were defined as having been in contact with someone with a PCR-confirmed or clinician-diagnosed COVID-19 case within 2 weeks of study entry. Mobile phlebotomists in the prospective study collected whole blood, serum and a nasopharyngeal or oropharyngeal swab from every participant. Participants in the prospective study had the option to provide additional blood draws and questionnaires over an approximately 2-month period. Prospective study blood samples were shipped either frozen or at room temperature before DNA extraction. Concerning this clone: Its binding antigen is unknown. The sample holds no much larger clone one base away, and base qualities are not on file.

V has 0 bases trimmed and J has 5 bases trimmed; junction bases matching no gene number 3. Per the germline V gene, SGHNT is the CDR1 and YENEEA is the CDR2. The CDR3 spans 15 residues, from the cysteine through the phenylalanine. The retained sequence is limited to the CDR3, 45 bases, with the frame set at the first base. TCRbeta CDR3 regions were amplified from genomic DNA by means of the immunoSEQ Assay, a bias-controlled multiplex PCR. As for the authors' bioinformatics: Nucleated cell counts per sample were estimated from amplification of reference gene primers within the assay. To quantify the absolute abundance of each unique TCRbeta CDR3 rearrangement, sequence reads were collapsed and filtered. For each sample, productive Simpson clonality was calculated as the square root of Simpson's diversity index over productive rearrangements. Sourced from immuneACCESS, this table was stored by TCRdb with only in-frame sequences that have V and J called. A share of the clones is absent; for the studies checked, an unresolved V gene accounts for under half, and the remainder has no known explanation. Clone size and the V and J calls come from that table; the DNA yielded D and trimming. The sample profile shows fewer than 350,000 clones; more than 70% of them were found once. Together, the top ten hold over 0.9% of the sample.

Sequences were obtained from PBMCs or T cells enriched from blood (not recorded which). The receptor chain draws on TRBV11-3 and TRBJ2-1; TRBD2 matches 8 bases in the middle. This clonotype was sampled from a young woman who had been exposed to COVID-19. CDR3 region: CASSLDSGANNEQFF. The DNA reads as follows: TGTGCCAGCAGCTTAGATAGCGGGGCGAACAATGAGCAGTTCTTC.